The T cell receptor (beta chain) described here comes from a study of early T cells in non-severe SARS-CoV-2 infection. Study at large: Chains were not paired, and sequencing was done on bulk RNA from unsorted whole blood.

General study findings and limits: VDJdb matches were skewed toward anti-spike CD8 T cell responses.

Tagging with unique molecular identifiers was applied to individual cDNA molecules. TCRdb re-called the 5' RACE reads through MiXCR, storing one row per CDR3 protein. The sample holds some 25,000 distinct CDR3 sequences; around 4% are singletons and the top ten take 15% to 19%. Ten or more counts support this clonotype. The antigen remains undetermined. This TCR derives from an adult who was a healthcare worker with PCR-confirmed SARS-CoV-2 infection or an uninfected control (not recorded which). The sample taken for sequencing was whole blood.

CDR3 in amino acids: CASSRGLAGVDTQYF. For the CDR3, the DNA is TGTGCCAGCAGTAGGGGACTAGCGGGAGTCGATACGCAGTATTTT. The chain employs TRBV7-2 and TRBJ2-3, with TRBD2 matching 14 bases. The germline V gene encodes CDR1 SGHTA and CDR2 FQGNSA. The CDR3 covers 15 residues. V shed 6 bases and J 6 bases; nucleotides not matched to a gene: 5.